This entry lists 29 T cell receptor beta chains sequenced from one sample in a study of T-cell reconstitution after alpha-beta-depleted transplantation in children. A library of TCRbeta sequences, prepared with unique molecular identifiers, was generated. Using its own MiXCR run on the PCR reads, TCRdb lists one record per CDR3 protein. The sample records 240,000 or so distinct CDR3 sequences, roughly 8% being singletons. The sequenced sample was PBMCs, mostly from graft donor cells, obtained 180 days after TCRalphabeta/CD19-depleted stem cell transplant. The receptors shown here come from a male patient younger than 18 who had a stem cell transplant for acute lymphoblastic leukemia, so the T cells may come from the graft donor.

The V and J genes are TRBV15 and TRBJ2-1, with D maybe TRBD2 (5 bases). This CDR3 spans 15 amino acids. The germline V gene encodes CDR1 LNHNV and CDR2 YYDKDF (reference sequence). Trimming took 0 bases from V and 0 from J, leaving 6 bases between them. CDR3 in amino acids: CATSREGSSYNEQFF. The DNA of the CDR3 is TGTGCCACCAGCAGAGAGGGGAGCTCCTACAATGAGCAGTTCTTC.

This clonotype was recorded at least ten times. This chain joins TRBV4-3 and TRBJ2-5; no firm D call. V was clipped by 1 base and J by 5 bases, with 8 bases between them. CDR3 length: 13 amino acids. Germline CDR1 and CDR2: LGHNA and YSLEER. CDR3 protein: CASSQVYKETQYF. For the CDR3, the DNA is TGCGCCAGCAGCCAAGTATATAAGGAGACCCAGTACTTC.

This clonotype was counted at least ten times. The chain couples TRBV20-1 to TRBJ2-1; 10 bases line up with TRBD2. The CDR3 has 16 amino acids. Germline CDR1 reads DFQATT; CDR2 reads SNEGSKA (reference sequence). V was pared by 5 bases and J by 4 bases, with 11 bases of the junction left unmatched. The CDR3 here is CSAPPSIAGGYNEQFF. CDR3 coding DNA: TGCAGTGCTCCCCCATCAATAGCGGGGGGATACAATGAGCAGTTCTTC.

This clonotype showed up many times. The chain has TRBV12-3 or TRBV12-4 and TRBJ2-1, with D uncertain. The CDR3 extends over 13 amino acids. The germline V and J ends were trimmed by 4 bases and 2 bases, with 6 bases remaining between them. As DNA, the CDR3 is TGTGCCAGCAGTTACGACCCCTACAATGAGCAGTTCTTC. Amino acids: CASSYDPYNEQFF.

In its sample, this clonotype was seen many times. The chain joins TRBV5-1 to TRBJ1-2; TRBD1 is a possible D gene (6 bases). The CDR3 is made up of 16 amino acids. The germline CDR1 and CDR2 sequences are SGHRS and YFSETQ. V lost 6 bases, J lost 3 bases, and 21 bases lay in between. The CDR3 DNA reads TGCGCCAGCACCCGTGGTACAGGGAAGTATGACTATGGCTACACCTTC. It translates to CASTRGTGKYDYGYTF. The full variable domain, its missing parts supplied by reference TRBV5-1 and TRBJ1-2, is KAGVTQTPRYLIKTRGQQVTLSCSPISGHRSVSWYQQTPGQGLQFLFEYFSETQRNKGNFPGRFSGRQFSNSRSEMNVSTLELGDSALYLCASTRGTGKYDYGYTFGSGTRLTVV.

This clonotype was counted ten times or more. V is TRBV5-6 and J is TRBJ2-3, with 14 bases fitting TRBD2. CDR1 and CDR2 from the germline V gene are SGHDT and YYEEEE. The CDR3 loop spans 20 amino acids. Trimming at V came to 3 bases and at J to 2 bases, leaving 14 bases not matched to a gene. The CDR3 bases are TGTGCCAGCAGCTGGCCCTCGACTAGCGGGGGGGCCCTATCCACAGATACGCAGTATTTT. Amino acids: CASSWPSTSGGALSTDTQYF.

The chain recombines TRBV4-3 with TRBJ2-3, with TRBD2 identical over 8 bases. J was trimmed by 0 bases and V by 3 bases; bases with no gene match: 11. The CDR3 runs 18 residues. Per the germline V gene, CDR1 is LGHNA and CDR2 is YSLEER. CDR3 sequence reads: CASSQGRGGLASTDTQYF. CDR3 sequence (DNA): TGCGCCAGCAGCCAGGGGCGCGGGGGGCTTGCTAGCACAGATACGCAGTATTTT.

This clonotype showed up many times. The V gene is TRBV5-1, the J gene TRBJ2-3, with D hard to call. V lost 4 bases and J 0 bases, leaving 12 bases between the germline ends. Germline-derived CDR1 and CDR2 are SGHRS and YFSETQ. The CDR3 runs 15 residues. In DNA form, the CDR3 reads TGCGCCAGCAGCCGACTTGATTCTAGCACAGATACGCAGTATTTT. This codes for CASSRLDSSTDTQYF.

This clonotype came up many times. The chain uses TRBV18 and TRBJ2-3; the D gene is possibly TRBD2 (5 bases). This CDR3 comprises 15 residues. V lost 0 bases and J lost 0, with 7 bases in between. The germline CDR1 and CDR2 sequences are KGHSH and LQKENI. DNA of the CDR3: TGTGCCAGCTCACCACCGTGGACTAGCACAGATACGCAGTATTTT. It is translated as CASSPPWTSTDTQYF.

This clonotype turned up a few times. The chain's CDR3 is CAITGGPTGELFF. The CDR3 bases are TGTGCCATCACAGGGGGCCCTACCGGGGAGCTGTTTTTT. J is TRBJ2-2 and V is TRBV10-3; TRBD1 aligns across 8 bases. V lost 7 bases and J lost 5; bases outside the gene matches: 3. Germline loops: CDR1 ENHRY, CDR2 SYGVKD. The CDR3 totals 13 residues.

This clonotype was observed many times. The CDR3 protein is CASSFGQGNEQFF. In nucleotides, the CDR3 is TGTGCCAGCAGTTTCGGACAGGGGAATGAGCAGTTCTTC. The chain carries TRBV27 and TRBJ2-1; 9 bases align to TRBD1. The germline V gene has CDR1 MNHEY and CDR2 SMNVEV (reference sequence). V lost 3 bases to trimming and J lost 7 bases; unmatched junction nucleotides: 1. The CDR3 has 13 amino acids.

The sample holds many counts of this clonotype. The J gene is TRBJ2-7, the V gene TRBV27; D tentatively reads TRBD1 or TRBD2 (6 bases each). Trimming removed 5 bases from V and 2 bases from J, with 16 bases in between. This CDR3 comprises 15 residues. Germline V gene data show CDR1 as MNHEY and CDR2 as SMNVEV (reference sequence). The CDR3 sequence is CASSRQAGGTYEQYF. The CDR3 DNA follows: TGTGCCAGCAGTCGACAGGCCGGGGGCACCTACGAGCAGTACTTC.

This clonotype was recorded at least ten times. The chain employs TRBV6-5 and TRBJ2-5; either TRBD1 or TRBD2 may supply D (6 bases each). CDR3 length: 13 residues. Germline CDR1 MNHEY, CDR2 SVGAGI. Trimming pared 6 bases from V and 3 bases from J, leaving 11 bases between. The CDR3 nucleotides read TGTGCCAGCAGCAACGGGGGCGAAGAGACCCAGTACTTC. Its translation is CASSNGGEETQYF.

In this sample, this clonotype turned up many times. V usage is TRBV7-7 and J usage is TRBJ2-5; the match to TRBD2 covers 10 bases. Germline CDR1 SSHAT, CDR2 FNYEAQ (reference sequence). The CDR3 sequence is 15 residues long. J lost 5 bases, V lost 5 bases, and 8 bases had no gene match. The CDR3 bases are TGTGCCAGCAGCGAACACGGACTAGCGGCGGAGACCCAGTACTTC. It codes for CASSEHGLAAETQYF.

Ten or more counts support this clonotype. This chain links TRBV14 with TRBJ2-6, with D maybe TRBD2 (5 bases). The CDR3 spans 18 residues. CDR1 and CDR2 from the germline V gene are SGHDN and FVKESK. V lost 4 bases and J lost 4, with 20 bases in between. CDR3 bases: TGTGCCAGCAGCCCTTGGGATGTTGGAACGGGGGGGGCCAACGTCCTGACTTTC. Its protein product is CASSPWDVGTGGANVLTF. Complete variable domain (other parts from reference TRBV14 and TRBJ2-6): EAGVTQFPSHSVIEKGQTVTLRCDPISGHDNLYWYRRVMGKEIKFLLHFVKESKQDESGMPNNRFLAERTGGTYSTLKVQPAELEDSGVYFCASSPWDVGTGGANVLTFGAGSRLTVL.

The sample holds many counts of this clonotype. This rearrangement joins TRBV7-2 to TRBJ1-1; a weak D match, TRBD1 (6 bases). CDR3 length: 14 amino acids. Germline CDR1 SGHTA, CDR2 FQGNSA. The V and J ends lost 0 bases and 5 bases respectively, with 10 bases between them. In DNA form, the CDR3 reads TGTGCCAGCAGCTTAGCGTTAGGGGGGACTGAAGCTTTCTTT. It encodes CASSLALGGTEAFF. The full variable domain, in which reference TRBV7-2 and TRBJ1-1 provide the parts outside the CDR3, is GAGVSQSPSNKVTEKGKDVELRCDPISGHTALYWYRQSLGQGLEFLIYFQGNSAPDKSGLPSDRFSAERTGGSVSTLTIQRTQQEDSAVYLCASSLALGGTEAFFGQGTRLTVV.

This clonotype was recorded at least ten times. The chain joins TRBV12-3 or TRBV12-4 to TRBJ1-6; D remains unclear. The CDR3 is 15 residues long. V was clipped by 7 bases and J by 5 bases, with 15 bases between them. CDR3 bases: TGTGCCAGCAACCTTGCGGGAGGCAATAATTCACCCCTCCACTTT. Translating gives CASNLAGGNNSPLHF.

This clonotype occurred many times. This rearrangement joins TRBV7-6 to TRBJ2-7; the match to TRBD1 covers 8 bases. The CDR3 runs 15 residues. With V trimmed by 2 bases and J by 3 bases, 6 bases remained unmatched. From germline, CDR1 is SGHVS and CDR2 FNYEAQ. The CDR3 DNA sequence: TGTGCCAGCAGCTTATCAGCAGGACAGGGCTACGAGCAGTACTTC. Its protein product is CASSLSAGQGYEQYF.

Concerning this clonotype: Being one base from a much bigger clone, this may be a read error. The CDR3 DNA reads as TGTGCCAGCAGTGGGACAGGAAATAATGAAAAACTGTTTTTT. Protein: CASSGTGNNEKLFF. The chain employs TRBV6-1 and TRBJ1-4, with 7 bases that match TRBD1. Germline V gives CDR1 MNHNS, CDR2 SASEGT. This CDR3 is 14 amino acids long. After removal of 4 bases from V and 4 bases from J, the junction contained 3 bases not matched to a gene.

The sample holds many counts of this clonotype. The V gene is TRBV7-2, the J gene TRBJ2-1; 10 bases fit TRBD2. CDR1 and CDR2 from the germline V gene are SGHTA and FQGNSA. Trimming took 3 bases from V and 4 from J; bases not matched to a gene: 3. The CDR3 totals 15 residues. The CDR3 reads CASSFQTSGYNEQFF. The CDR3, as DNA: TGTGCCAGCAGCTTTCAGACTAGCGGGTACAATGAGCAGTTCTTC.

This clonotype was seen at least ten times. This rearrangement joins TRBV20-1 to TRBJ2-7, with D possibly being TRBD2 (6 bases). The length of the CDR3 is 14 residues. Per the germline V gene, CDR1 is DFQATT and CDR2 is SNEGSKA (reference sequence). Trimming stripped 4 bases from V and 2 bases from J, with 15 bases between. In DNA, the CDR3 is TGCAGTGCTATTCCGGGGGTAAAACCCTACGAGCAGTACTTC. This sequence encodes CSAIPGVKPYEQYF.

This clonotype was observed many times. The V gene is TRBV28, the J gene TRBJ1-1; TRBD1 might be the D (6 bases). V was cut by 3 bases and J by 4 bases, with 9 bases left in between. Germline V CDR1 and CDR2: MDHEN, SYDVKM. This CDR3 is built from 13 residues. The CDR3 spells CASSFGRGTEAFF. In nucleotides, the CDR3 is TGTGCCAGCAGTTTTGGCAGGGGCACTGAAGCTTTCTTT.

In this sample, this clonotype turned up many times. V usage is TRBV6-1 and J usage is TRBJ1-2; no clear D gene. The CDR3 has 16 amino acids. Germline V lookup: CDR1 MNHNS, CDR2 SASEGT. Between the trimmed V and J ends, which lost 7 bases and 0 bases, there was a span of 18 bases. CDR3 bases: TGTGCCAGCACAACTGGCCGCGTGTCCCCTAACTATGGCTACACCTTC. Translation: CASTTGRVSPNYGYTF.

Many counts were recorded for this clonotype. This chain links TRBV4-1 with TRBJ2-7; D is uncertain. The CDR3 is 14 residues long. V gave up 1 base and J gave up 5 bases, with 12 bases separating them. Germline-derived CDR1 and CDR2 are MGHRA and YSYEKL. The CDR3 region has the DNA TGCGCCAGCAGCCAAGGACGGCATTTAAACGAGCAGTACTTC. Translating gives CASSQGRHLNEQYF.

This clonotype has ten or more counts. The CDR3 sequence is CASSVAVSGRQETQYF. The CDR3 coding sequence is TGTGCCAGCAGCGTAGCGGTAAGCGGGAGACAAGAGACCCAGTACTTC. The chain links TRBV9 to TRBJ2-5; 8 nucleotides align to TRBD2. The V segment lost 0 bases and the J segment 2 bases; nucleotides outside the gene matches: 6. This CDR3 has 16 residues. Germline V lookup: CDR1 SGDLS, CDR2 YYNGEE.

This clonotype was seen at least ten times. This rearrangement joins TRBV7-9 to TRBJ2-7, with D unclear. CDR1 is SEHNR and CDR2 is FQNEAQ in the germline V gene (reference sequence). CDR3 size: 15 residues. V lost 5 bases to trimming and J lost 1 base, with 15 bases between them. The CDR3: CASSPPGAFSYEQYF. In DNA form, the CDR3 reads TGTGCCAGCAGCCCCCCCGGAGCTTTTTCCTACGAGCAGTACTTC. Full variable domain (outside the CDR3, taken from reference TRBV7-9 and TRBJ2-7): DTGVSQNPRHKITKRGQNVTFRCDPISEHNRLYWYRQTLGQGPEFLTYFQNEAQLEKSRLLSDRFSAERPKGSFSTLEIQRTEQGDSAMYLCASSPPGAFSYEQYFGPGTRLTVT.

This clonotype occurred many times. This chain connects TRBV7-2 to TRBJ1-5; 7 nucleotides line up with TRBD1. Germline lookup yields CDR1 SGHTA and CDR2 FQGNSA. This CDR3 is 15 amino acids long. V was clipped by 5 bases and J by 2 bases; unmatched bases: 6. This CDR3 reads CASSLRQGGNQPQHF. The CDR3 nucleotides are TGTGCCAGCAGCCTCCGACAGGGTGGCAATCAGCCCCAGCATTTT.

On this clonotype: A junction end diverges from the germline sequence, so it may reflect a read error. V is TRBV12-3 or TRBV12-4 and J is TRBJ2-3, with 12 positions matching TRBD2. This CDR3 has 19 residues. The CDR3 protein is CAISLGGAPSGRAKDTQYF. The CDR3 DNA sequence: TGTGCCATCAGTTTAGGAGGGGCCCCTAGCGGGAGGGCCAAAGATACGCAGTATTTT.

This clonotype has ten or more counts. CDR3 DNA sequence: TGTGCCAGCAGAAGCGGACAGAGCTTCTATGGCTACACCTTC. This gives the protein CASRSGQSFYGYTF. The chain recombines TRBV12-3 or TRBV12-4 with TRBJ1-2; D may be TRBD1 (6 bases). With 6 bases removed from V and 4 bases from J, the gap between germline ends came to 15 bases. The CDR3 is 14 residues long.